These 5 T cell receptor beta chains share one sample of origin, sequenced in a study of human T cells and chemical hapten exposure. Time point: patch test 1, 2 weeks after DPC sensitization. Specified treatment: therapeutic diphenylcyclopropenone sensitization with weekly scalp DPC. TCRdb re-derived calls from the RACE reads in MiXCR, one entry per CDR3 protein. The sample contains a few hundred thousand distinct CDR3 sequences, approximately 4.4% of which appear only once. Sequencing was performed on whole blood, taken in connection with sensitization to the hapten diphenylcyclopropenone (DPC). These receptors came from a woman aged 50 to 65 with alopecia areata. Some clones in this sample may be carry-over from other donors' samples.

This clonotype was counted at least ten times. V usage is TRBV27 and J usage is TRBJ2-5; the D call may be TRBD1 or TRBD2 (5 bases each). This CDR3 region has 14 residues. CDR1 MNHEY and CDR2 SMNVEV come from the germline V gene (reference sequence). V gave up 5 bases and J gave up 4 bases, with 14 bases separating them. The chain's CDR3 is CASSAGPGPETQYF. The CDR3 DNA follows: TGTGCCAGCAGTGCGGGCCCAGGGCCAGAGACCCAGTACTTC.

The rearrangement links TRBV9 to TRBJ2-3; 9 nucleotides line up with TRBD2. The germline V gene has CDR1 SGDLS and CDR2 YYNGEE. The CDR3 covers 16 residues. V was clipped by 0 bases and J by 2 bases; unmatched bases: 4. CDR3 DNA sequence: TGTGCCAGCAGCGTAGCAAGCGGGGGGCACACAGATACGCAGTATTTT. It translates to CASSVASGGHTDTQYF. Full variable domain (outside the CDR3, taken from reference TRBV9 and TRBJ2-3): DSGVTQTPKHLITATGQRVTLRCSPRSGDLSVYWYQQSLDQGLQFLIQYYNGEERAKGNILERFSAQQFPDLHSELNLSSLELGDSALYFCASSVASGGHTDTQYFGPGTRLTVL.

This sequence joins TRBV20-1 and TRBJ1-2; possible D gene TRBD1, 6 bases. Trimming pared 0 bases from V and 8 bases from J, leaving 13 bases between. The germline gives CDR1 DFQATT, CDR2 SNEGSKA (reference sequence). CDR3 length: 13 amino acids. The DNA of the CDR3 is TGCAGTGCTAGAGATCCCCGTCAGGGGGGCTACACCTTC. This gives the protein CSARDPRQGGYTF.

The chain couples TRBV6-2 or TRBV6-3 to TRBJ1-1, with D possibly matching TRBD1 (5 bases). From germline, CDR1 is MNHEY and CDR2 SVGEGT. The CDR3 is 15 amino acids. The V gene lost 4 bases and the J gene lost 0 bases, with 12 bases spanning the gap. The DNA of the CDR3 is TGTGCCAGCAGTTTCTCCAGGGAAGTGAACACTGAAGCTTTCTTT. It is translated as CASSFSREVNTEAFF.

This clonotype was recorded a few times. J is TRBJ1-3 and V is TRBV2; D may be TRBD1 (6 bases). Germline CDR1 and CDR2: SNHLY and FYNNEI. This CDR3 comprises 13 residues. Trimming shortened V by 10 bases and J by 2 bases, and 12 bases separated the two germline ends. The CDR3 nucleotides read TGTGCCACGAGTAGGGGGACTGGAAACACCATATATTTT. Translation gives CATSRGTGNTIYF.